Listed below are T cell receptor beta chains from one sample, sequenced in a study of human T cells and chemical hapten exposure. TCRdb called the 5' RACE reads again in MiXCR, with one record for every CDR3 protein. This table has around 140,000 distinct CDR3 sequences, roughly 4% appearing once. The receptors shown here come from a female donor in good health. The CDR3 runs from the conserved cysteine through the conserved F or W. D genes are given only for firm matches. Clone size is stated in some rows and not others, as once, few, many or a class when expanded.

j_gene: TRBJ2-3
v_gene: TRBV5-5
d_gene: TRBD2
abundance: many
CDR3aa: CASSTTSGGRGTDTQYF
CDR3nt: TGTGCCAGCAGCACGACTAGCGGGGGACGGGGCACAGATACGCAGTATTTT

j_gene: TRBJ1-3
v_gene: TRBV7-3
d_gene: TRBD1
abundance: many
CDR3aa: CASSLKTGGYGNTIYF
CDR3nt: TGTGCCAGCAGCTTAAAGACAGGGGGCTATGGAAACACCATATATTTT

j_gene: TRBJ2-6
v_gene: TRBV21-1
d_gene: -
abundance: -
CDR3aa: CASSKAFGQGAHSGANVLTF
CDR3nt: -

j_gene: TRBJ2-1
v_gene: TRBV11-1
d_gene: TRBD2
abundance: many
CDR3aa: CASSPGTSGEQFF
CDR3nt: TGTGCCAGCAGCCCCGGTACTAGCGGTGAGCAGTTCTTC

j_gene: TRBJ2-5
v_gene: TRBV3-1
d_gene: -
abundance: many
CDR3aa: CASSLGLQRETQYF
CDR3nt: TGTGCCAGCAGCCTGGGTCTTCAACGGGAGACCCAGTACTTC

j_gene: TRBJ2-1
v_gene: TRBV6-2/TRBV6-3
d_gene: TRBD2
abundance: few
CDR3aa: CASSYGLAGGRDNEQFF
CDR3nt: TGTGCCAGCAGTTACGGGCTAGCGGGGGGGCGGGACAATGAGCAGTTCTTC

j_gene: TRBJ1-5
v_gene: TRBV6-2/TRBV6-3
d_gene: -
abundance: many
CDR3aa: CASSSTNNQPQHF
CDR3nt: TGTGCCAGCAGTTCCACAAACAATCAGCCCCAGCATTTT

j_gene: TRBJ2-1
v_gene: TRBV2
d_gene: TRBD1
abundance: many
CDR3aa: CASSPTGGYSYNEQFF
CDR3nt: TGTGCCAGCAGTCCGACAGGGGGGTACTCCTACAATGAGCAGTTCTTC

j_gene: TRBJ2-1
v_gene: TRBV20-1
d_gene: TRBD2
abundance: many
CDR3aa: CSARALLAGGPNEQFF
CDR3nt: TGCAGTGCTAGAGCCCTATTAGCGGGGGGACCAAATGAGCAGTTCTTC

j_gene: TRBJ1-6
v_gene: TRBV6-1
d_gene: -
abundance: many
CDR3aa: CATAGQSSYNSPLHF
CDR3nt: TGTGCCACTGCAGGGCAGAGCTCCTATAATTCACCCCTCCACTTT

j_gene: TRBJ2-3
v_gene: TRBV29-1
d_gene: -
abundance: many
CDR3aa: CSVGGARQGGSSTDTQYF
CDR3nt: TGCAGCGTCGGAGGGGCAAGACAGGGAGGGTCTAGCACAGATACGCAGTATTTT

j_gene: TRBJ2-6
v_gene: TRBV29-1
d_gene: -
abundance: many
CDR3aa: CSVEAHSGANVLTF
CDR3nt: TGCAGCGTTGAAGCACACTCTGGGGCCAACGTCCTGACTTTC

j_gene: TRBJ1-5
v_gene: TRBV18
d_gene: -
abundance: many
CDR3aa: CASSPQNNQPQHF
CDR3nt: TGTGCCAGCTCACCCCAGAACAATCAGCCCCAGCATTTT

j_gene: TRBJ1-2
v_gene: TRBV12-3/TRBV12-4
d_gene: -
abundance: many
CDR3aa: CASSLAGADGYTF
CDR3nt: TGTGCCAGCAGTTTAGCAGGGGCGGATGGCTACACCTTC

j_gene: TRBJ2-3
v_gene: TRBV12-3/TRBV12-4
d_gene: -
abundance: many
CDR3aa: CASRGRTGSGTDTQYF
CDR3nt: TGTGCCAGCAGAGGGAGAACAGGGTCGGGCACAGATACGCAGTATTTT

j_gene: TRBJ1-5
v_gene: TRBV4-2
d_gene: -
abundance: many
CDR3aa: CASSSGQSGQPQHF
CDR3nt: TGTGCCAGCAGTTCGGGGCAATCAGGTCAGCCCCAGCATTTT

j_gene: TRBJ1-6
v_gene: TRBV3-1
d_gene: -
abundance: -
CDR3aa: CASTLGRNNSPLHF
CDR3nt: TGTGCCAGCACCCTGGGACGGAACAATTCACCCCTCCACTTT

j_gene: TRBJ1-2
v_gene: TRBV20-1
d_gene: TRBD1
abundance: many
CDR3aa: CSAVLPGQNYGYTF
CDR3nt: TGCAGTGCTGTACTCCCGGGACAGAACTATGGCTACACCTTC

j_gene: TRBJ1-2
v_gene: TRBV29-1
d_gene: -
abundance: many
CDR3aa: CSVDESTYGYTF
CDR3nt: TGCAGCGTCGACGAAAGTACTTATGGCTACACCTTC

j_gene: TRBJ1-2
v_gene: TRBV5-1
d_gene: -
abundance: -
CDR3aa: CASSLECGQTYGYTF
CDR3nt: TGCGCCAGCAGCTTGGAATGTGGGCAGACATATGGCTACACCTTC

j_gene: TRBJ1-6
v_gene: TRBV6-6
d_gene: -
abundance: many
CDR3aa: CASSYSRGGSYNSPLHF
CDR3nt: TGTGCCAGCAGTTACTCTAGGGGCGGCTCCTATAATTCACCCCTCCACTTT

j_gene: TRBJ2-2
v_gene: TRBV4-2
d_gene: TRBD1
abundance: many
CDR3aa: CASSRDRAKGVDTGELFF
CDR3nt: TGTGCCAGCAGCCGAGACAGGGCAAAGGGCGTAGACACCGGGGAGCTGTTTTTT

j_gene: TRBJ1-1
v_gene: TRBV12-3/TRBV12-4
d_gene: -
abundance: -
CDR3aa: CASSFRGPVSEAFF
CDR3nt: TGTGCCAGCAGTTTCCGGGGGCCCGTCTCTGAAGCTTTCTTT

j_gene: TRBJ2-1
v_gene: TRBV29-1
d_gene: -
abundance: many
CDR3aa: CSGQGSYNEQFF
CDR3nt: TGCAGCGGTCAGGGTAGCTACAATGAGCAGTTCTTC

j_gene: TRBJ1-4
v_gene: TRBV18
d_gene: -
abundance: many
CDR3aa: CASSPPTRDGTQATNEKLFF
CDR3nt: TGTGCCAGCTCACCCCCGACACGGGACGGAACCCAGGCAACTAATGAAAAACTGTTTTTT

j_gene: TRBJ2-5
v_gene: TRBV5-6
d_gene: -
abundance: many
CDR3aa: CASSLNPGETQYF
CDR3nt: TGTGCCAGCAGTCTAAATCCGGGCGAGACCCAGTACTTC

j_gene: TRBJ1-3
v_gene: TRBV9
d_gene: -
abundance: many
CDR3aa: CASSQTPGGDGRRNTIYF
CDR3nt: TGTGCCAGCAGCCAAACTCCTGGGGGGGACGGAAGACGAAACACCATATATTTT

j_gene: TRBJ2-6
v_gene: TRBV27
d_gene: -
abundance: many
CDR3aa: CASSFFRPSSSGANVLTF
CDR3nt: TGTGCCAGCAGTTTCTTCAGACCCAGTAGCTCTGGGGCCAACGTCCTGACTTTC

j_gene: TRBJ2-2
v_gene: TRBV12-3/TRBV12-4
d_gene: -
abundance: few
CDR3aa: CASSFKSIGNTGELFF
CDR3nt: TGTGCCAGCAGTTTCAAGTCGATAGGGAACACCGGGGAGCTGTTTTTT

j_gene: TRBJ1-2
v_gene: TRBV19
d_gene: TRBD1
abundance: -
CDR3aa: CASSIPGQGNYGYTF
CDR3nt: TGTGCCAGTAGTATACCGGGACAGGGGAACTATGGCTACACCTTC

j_gene: TRBJ1-4
v_gene: TRBV20-1
d_gene: TRBD1
abundance: many
CDR3aa: CSAVDRGANEKLFF
CDR3nt: TGCAGTGCGGTAGACAGGGGAGCTAATGAAAAACTGTTTTTT

j_gene: TRBJ2-1
v_gene: TRBV27
d_gene: TRBD2
abundance: many
CDR3aa: CASSPLAGDSYNEQFF
CDR3nt: TGTGCCAGCAGTCCATTAGCGGGGGACTCCTACAATGAGCAGTTCTTC

j_gene: TRBJ1-5
v_gene: TRBV12-3/TRBV12-4
d_gene: -
abundance: many
CDR3aa: CASSSRQGQRGNQPQHF
CDR3nt: TGTGCCAGCAGTTCGAGGCAGGGGCAAAGGGGCAATCAGCCCCAGCATTTT

j_gene: TRBJ2-3
v_gene: TRBV5-1
d_gene: -
abundance: few
CDR3aa: CASSLLRDSRTDTQYF
CDR3nt: TGCGCCAGCAGCTTGCTCCGGGACTCGCGCACAGATACGCAGTATTTT

j_gene: TRBJ2-1
v_gene: TRBV27
d_gene: TRBD1
abundance: many
CDR3aa: CASKVQGAGNEQFF
CDR3nt: TGTGCCAGCAAAGTCCAGGGGGCAGGGAATGAGCAGTTCTTC

j_gene: TRBJ1-5
v_gene: TRBV11-1
d_gene: TRBD1
abundance: -
CDR3aa: CASSEGTGGGNQPQHF
CDR3nt: TGTGCCAGCAGCGAAGGGACAGGGGGCGGCAATCAGCCCCAGCATTTT